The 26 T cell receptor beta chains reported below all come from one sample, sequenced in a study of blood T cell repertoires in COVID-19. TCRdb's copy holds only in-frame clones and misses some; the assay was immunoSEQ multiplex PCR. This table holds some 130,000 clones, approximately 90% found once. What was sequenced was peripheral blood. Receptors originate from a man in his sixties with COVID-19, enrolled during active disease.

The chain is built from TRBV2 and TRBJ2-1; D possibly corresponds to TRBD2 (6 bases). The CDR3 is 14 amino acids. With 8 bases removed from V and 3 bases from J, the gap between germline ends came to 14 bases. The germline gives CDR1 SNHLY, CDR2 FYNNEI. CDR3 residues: CASVGTTSYNEQFF. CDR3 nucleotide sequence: TGTGCCAGCGTGGGAACGACTAGCTACAATGAGCAGTTCTTC.

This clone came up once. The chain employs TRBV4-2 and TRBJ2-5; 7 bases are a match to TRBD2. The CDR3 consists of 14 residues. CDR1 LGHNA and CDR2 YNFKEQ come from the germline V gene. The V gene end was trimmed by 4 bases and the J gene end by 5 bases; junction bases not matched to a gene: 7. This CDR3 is CASSPTGGPETQYF. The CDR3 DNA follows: TGTGCCAGCAGCCCGACGGGGGGTCCGGAGACCCAGTACTTC.

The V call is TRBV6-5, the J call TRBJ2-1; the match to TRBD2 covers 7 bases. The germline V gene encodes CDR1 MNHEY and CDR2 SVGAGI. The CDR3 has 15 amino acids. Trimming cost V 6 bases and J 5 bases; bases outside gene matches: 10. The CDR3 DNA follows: TGTGCCAGCAGGACCCGGGGCGGGGGTAACAATGAGCAGTTCTTC. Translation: CASRTRGGGNNEQFF.

The DNA of the CDR3 is TGTGCCAGCAGCACCGCGGGGAATGAAAAACTGTTTTTT. Translation gives CASSTAGNEKLFF. This chain links TRBV9 with TRBJ1-4; D call uncertain. This CDR3 spans 13 amino acids. Per germline, CDR1 SGDLS and CDR2 YYNGEE. Between the trimmed V and J ends, which lost 4 bases and 5 bases, there was a span of 9 bases.

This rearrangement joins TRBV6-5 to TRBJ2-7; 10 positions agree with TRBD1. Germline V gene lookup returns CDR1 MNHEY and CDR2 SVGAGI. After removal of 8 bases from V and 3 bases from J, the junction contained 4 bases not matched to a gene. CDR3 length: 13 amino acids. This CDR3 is CASRGTGVYEQYF. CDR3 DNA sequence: TGTGCCAGCCGCGGGACAGGGGTCTACGAGCAGTACTTC.

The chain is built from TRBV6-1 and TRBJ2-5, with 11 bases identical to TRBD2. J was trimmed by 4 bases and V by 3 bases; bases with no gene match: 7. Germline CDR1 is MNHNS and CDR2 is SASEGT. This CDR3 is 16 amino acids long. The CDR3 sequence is CASSDQLAGGRETQYF. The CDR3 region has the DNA TGTGCCAGCAGTGACCAATTAGCGGGGGGGCGAGAGACCCAGTACTTC.

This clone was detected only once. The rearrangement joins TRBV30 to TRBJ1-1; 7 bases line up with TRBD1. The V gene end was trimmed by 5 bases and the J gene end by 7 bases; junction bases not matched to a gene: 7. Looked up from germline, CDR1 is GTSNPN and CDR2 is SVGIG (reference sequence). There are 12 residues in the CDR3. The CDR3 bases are TGTGCCTGGGATGACAGGGTAGGTGAAGCTTTCTTT. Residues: CAWDDRVGEAFF.

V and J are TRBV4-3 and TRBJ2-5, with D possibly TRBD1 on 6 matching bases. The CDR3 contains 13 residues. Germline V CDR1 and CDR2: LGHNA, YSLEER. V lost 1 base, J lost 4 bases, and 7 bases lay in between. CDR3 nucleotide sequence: TGCGCCAGCAGCCAAGGCAGGGGAGAGACCCAGTACTTC. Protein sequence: CASSQGRGETQYF.

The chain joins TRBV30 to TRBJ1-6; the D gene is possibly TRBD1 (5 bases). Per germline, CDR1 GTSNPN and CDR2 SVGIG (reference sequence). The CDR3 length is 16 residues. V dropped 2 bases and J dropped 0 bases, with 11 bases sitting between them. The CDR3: CAWSSQGNSYNSPLHF. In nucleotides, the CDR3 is TGTGCCTGGAGTTCGCAGGGAAACTCCTATAATTCACCCCTCCACTTT. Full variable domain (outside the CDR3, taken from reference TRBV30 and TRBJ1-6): SQTIHQWPATLVQPVGSPLSLECTVEGTSNPNLYWYRQAAGRGLQLLFYSVGIGQISSEVPQNLSASRPQDRQFILSSKKLLLSDSGFYLCAWSSQGNSYNSPLHFGNGTRLTVT.

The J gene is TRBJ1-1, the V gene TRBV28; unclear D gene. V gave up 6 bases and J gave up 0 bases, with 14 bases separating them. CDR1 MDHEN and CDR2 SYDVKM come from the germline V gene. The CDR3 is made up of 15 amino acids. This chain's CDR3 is CASRPPRLMNTEAFF. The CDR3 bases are TGTGCCAGCAGGCCCCCTCGACTGATGAACACTGAAGCTTTCTTT. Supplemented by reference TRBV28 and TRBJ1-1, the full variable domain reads DVKVTQSSRYLVKRTGEKVFLECVQDMDHENMFWYRQDPGLGLRLIYFSYDVKMKEKGDIPEGYSVSREKKERFSLILESASTNQTSMYLCASRPPRLMNTEAFFGQGTRLTVV.

CDR3 sequence reads: CASGRDRQTEAFF. The CDR3 nucleotides read TGTGCCAGTGGCCGGGACAGGCAGACTGAAGCTTTCTTT. The chain has TRBV11-2 and TRBJ1-1, with 8 bases that match TRBD1. The V segment lost 9 bases and the J segment 5 bases; nucleotides outside the gene matches: 8. The length of the CDR3 is 13 residues. The germline CDR1 and CDR2 sequences are SGHAT and FQNNGV.

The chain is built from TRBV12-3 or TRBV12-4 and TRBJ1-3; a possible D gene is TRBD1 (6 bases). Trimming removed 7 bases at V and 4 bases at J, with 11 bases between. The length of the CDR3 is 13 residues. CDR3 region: CASTGGAGNTIYF. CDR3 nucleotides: TGTGCCAGCACGGGGGGCGCCGGAAACACCATATATTTT.

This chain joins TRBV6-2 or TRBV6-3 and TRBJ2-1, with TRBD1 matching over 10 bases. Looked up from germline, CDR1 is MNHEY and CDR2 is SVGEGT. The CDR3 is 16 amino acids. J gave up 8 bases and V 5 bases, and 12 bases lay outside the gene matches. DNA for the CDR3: TGTGCCAGCAGTCTAATTCCGGGACAGGGGATCCATGAGCAGTTCTTC. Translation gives CASSLIPGQGIHEQFF.

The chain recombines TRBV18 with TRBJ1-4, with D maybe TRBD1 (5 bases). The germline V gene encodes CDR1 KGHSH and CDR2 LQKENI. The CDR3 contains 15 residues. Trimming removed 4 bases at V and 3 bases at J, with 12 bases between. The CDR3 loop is CASSLAGFANEKLFF. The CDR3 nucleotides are TGTGCCAGCTCACTCGCAGGGTTTGCTAATGAAAAACTGTTTTTT.

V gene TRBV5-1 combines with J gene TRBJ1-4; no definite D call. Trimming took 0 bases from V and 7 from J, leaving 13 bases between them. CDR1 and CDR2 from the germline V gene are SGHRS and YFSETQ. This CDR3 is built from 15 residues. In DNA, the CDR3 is TGCGCCAGCAGCTTGGATCCAAACTCGGGTGAAAAACTGTTTTTT. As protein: CASSLDPNSGEKLFF.

The CDR3 reads CASSLAGLEAFF. CDR3 in DNA: TGTGCCAGCAGCTTAGCGGGGTTGGAAGCTTTCTTT. This chain links TRBV11-2 with TRBJ1-1; D remains unclear. The germline CDR1 and CDR2 sequences are SGHAT and FQNNGV. The V end lost 1 base, the J end lost 8 bases, and 8 bases lay between the germline ends. The CDR3 sequence is 12 residues long.

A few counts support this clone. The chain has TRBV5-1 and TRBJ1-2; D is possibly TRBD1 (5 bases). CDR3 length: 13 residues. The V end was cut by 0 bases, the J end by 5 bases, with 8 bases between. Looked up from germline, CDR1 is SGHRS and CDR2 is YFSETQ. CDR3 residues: CASSLDQGYGYTF. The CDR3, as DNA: TGCGCCAGCAGCTTGGACCAGGGATATGGCTACACCTTC.

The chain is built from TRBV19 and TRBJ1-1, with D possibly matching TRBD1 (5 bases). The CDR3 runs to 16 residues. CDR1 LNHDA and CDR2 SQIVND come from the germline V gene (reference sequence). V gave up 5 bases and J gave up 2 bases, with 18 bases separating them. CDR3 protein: CASSHLGTGGNTEAFF. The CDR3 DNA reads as TGTGCCAGTAGTCACCTAGGAACCGGGGGTAACACTGAAGCTTTCTTT.

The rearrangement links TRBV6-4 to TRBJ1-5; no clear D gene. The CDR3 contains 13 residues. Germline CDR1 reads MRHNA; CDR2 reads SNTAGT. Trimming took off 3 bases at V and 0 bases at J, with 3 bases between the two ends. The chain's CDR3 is CASSEYSNQPQHF. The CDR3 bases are TGTGCCAGCAGTGAGTATAGCAATCAGCCCCAGCATTTT.

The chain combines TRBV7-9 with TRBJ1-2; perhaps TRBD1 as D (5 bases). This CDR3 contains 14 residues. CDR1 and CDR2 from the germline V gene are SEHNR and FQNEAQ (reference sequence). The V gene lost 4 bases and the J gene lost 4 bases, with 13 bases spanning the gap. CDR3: CASSSLQGTYGYTF. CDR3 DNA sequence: TGTGCCAGCAGCTCTCTTCAGGGAACCTATGGCTACACCTTC.

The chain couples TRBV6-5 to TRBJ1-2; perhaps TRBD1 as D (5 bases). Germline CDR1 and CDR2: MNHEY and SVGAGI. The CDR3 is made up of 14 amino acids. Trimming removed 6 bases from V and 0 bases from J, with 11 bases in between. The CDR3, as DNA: TGTGCCAGCAGGCCGGGGGGAGCTAACTATGGCTACACCTTC. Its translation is CASRPGGANYGYTF.

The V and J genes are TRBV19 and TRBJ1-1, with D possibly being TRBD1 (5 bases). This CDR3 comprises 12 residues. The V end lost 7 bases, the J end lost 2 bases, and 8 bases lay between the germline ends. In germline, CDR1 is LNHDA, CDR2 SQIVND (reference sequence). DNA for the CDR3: TGTGCCAGTAAGACAGCTAACACTGAAGCTTTCTTT. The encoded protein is CASKTANTEAFF.

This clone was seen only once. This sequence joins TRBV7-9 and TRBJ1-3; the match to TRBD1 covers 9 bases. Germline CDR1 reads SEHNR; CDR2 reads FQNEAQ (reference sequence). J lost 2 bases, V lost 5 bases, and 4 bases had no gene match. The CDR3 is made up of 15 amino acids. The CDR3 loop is CASSEQGAAGNTIYF. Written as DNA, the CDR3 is TGTGCCAGCAGCGAACAGGGGGCGGCTGGAAACACCATATATTTT.

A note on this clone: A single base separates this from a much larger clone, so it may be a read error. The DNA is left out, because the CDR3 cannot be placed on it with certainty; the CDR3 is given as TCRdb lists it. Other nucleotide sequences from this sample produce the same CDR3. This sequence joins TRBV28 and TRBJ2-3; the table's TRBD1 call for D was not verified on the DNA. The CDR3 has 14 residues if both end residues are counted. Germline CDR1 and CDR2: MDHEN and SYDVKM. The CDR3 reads CASSFLAGTDTQYF.

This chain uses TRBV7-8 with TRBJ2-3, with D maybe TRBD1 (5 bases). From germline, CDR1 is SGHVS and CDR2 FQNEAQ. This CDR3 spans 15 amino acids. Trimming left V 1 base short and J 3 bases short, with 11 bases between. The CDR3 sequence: CASSLGQGWTDTQYF. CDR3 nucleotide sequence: TGTGCCAGCAGCTTAGGTCAGGGCTGGACAGATACGCAGTATTTT.

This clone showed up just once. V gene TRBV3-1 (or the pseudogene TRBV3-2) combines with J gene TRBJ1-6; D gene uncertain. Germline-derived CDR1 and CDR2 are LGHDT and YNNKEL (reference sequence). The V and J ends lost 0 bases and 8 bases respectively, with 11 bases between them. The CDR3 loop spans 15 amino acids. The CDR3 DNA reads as TGTGCCAGCAGCCAAGATGATGCAGGCGATTCACCCCTCCACTTT. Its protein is CASSQDDAGDSPLHF.